This entry lists 27 T cell receptor beta chains sequenced from one sample in a study of T cell changes during pregnancy in multiple sclerosis. Generated by immunoSEQ multiplex PCR, the TCRdb table keeps only in-frame clones and is missing some. The repertoire consists of fewer than 20,000 clones, with about 89% occurring once and the leading ten covering approximately 13%. The specimen was CD8+ T cells from peripheral blood mononuclear cells, collected in the third trimester of pregnancy. The receptors shown here come from a female donor in good health, enrolled as a control in a pregnancy study.

The chain is built from TRBV15 and TRBJ2-1; TRBD1 agrees at 7 bases. The V and J ends lost 6 bases and 4 bases, in that order; junction bases with no gene match: 9. The CDR3 sequence is 15 residues long. CDR1 LNHNV and CDR2 YYDKDF come from the germline V gene (reference sequence). CDR3 coding DNA: TGTGCCACCAGAGCGACAAGACAGGGTTACAATGAGCAGTTCTTC. As protein: CATRATRQGYNEQFF.

This chain connects TRBV27 to TRBJ2-7; TRBD1 agrees at 11 bases. V gave up 3 bases and J gave up 4 bases; unmatched junction bases: 5. Germline V CDR1 and CDR2: MNHEY, SMNVEV (reference sequence). The CDR3 has 15 amino acids. DNA for the CDR3: TGTGCCAGCAGTTTTACCGGGACAGGGGGATACGAGCAGTACTTC. This sequence encodes CASSFTGTGGYEQYF.

V usage is TRBV28 and J usage is TRBJ2-3; 8 bases are shared with TRBD1. Looked up from germline, CDR1 is MDHEN and CDR2 is SYDVKM. Losses at the gene ends were 7 bases for V and 6 bases for J; bases not matched to a gene: 6. This CDR3 has 13 amino acids. Here the CDR3 reads CASTQGAGDTQYF. CDR3 sequence (DNA): TGTGCCAGCACCCAGGGGGCTGGGGATACGCAGTATTTT.

This rearrangement joins TRBV11-2 to TRBJ2-1; perhaps TRBD1 as D (5 bases). Trimming left V 3 bases short and J 5 bases short, with 5 bases between. Germline CDR1 is SGHAT and CDR2 is FQNNGV. CDR3 length: 12 residues. CDR3 nucleotide sequence: TGTGCCAGCAGCTTCAGGGACAATGAGCAGTTCTTC. It is translated as CASSFRDNEQFF.

The chain combines TRBV6-6 with TRBJ2-7; possibly TRBD1 for D (7 bases). Trimming pared 5 bases from V and 2 bases from J, leaving 13 bases between. Looked up from germline, CDR1 is MNHNY and CDR2 is SVGAGI (reference sequence). This CDR3 has 14 residues. The CDR3 region has the DNA TGTGCCAGCAGTCCTCAGGGGGGTACCTACGAGCAGTACTTC. It is translated as CASSPQGGTYEQYF.

The rearrangement joins TRBV6-5 to TRBJ2-7, with 8 bases identical to TRBD2. The length of the CDR3 is 16 residues. CDR1 is MNHEY and CDR2 is SVGAGI in the germline V gene. J was trimmed by 2 bases and V by 1 base; bases with no gene match: 7. The CDR3 nucleotides are TGTGCCAGCAGTTACTTTCTAGGGACTAGACCCTACGAGCAGTACTTC. Translation: CASSYFLGTRPYEQYF.

This chain connects TRBV10-1 to TRBJ2-5, with 10 nucleotides matching TRBD2. CDR3 length: 15 residues. Per germline, CDR1 WNHNN and CDR2 SYGVQD (reference sequence). Trimming removed 2 bases from V and 1 base from J; junction bases left unmatched: 1. The CDR3 nucleotides are TGCGCCAGCAGTGAGGCTAGCGGGGGCCAAGAGACCCAGTACTTC. It yields the protein CASSEASGGQETQYF.

The chain carries TRBV15 and TRBJ1-1, with D perhaps matching TRBD1 (5 bases). The CDR3 runs 13 residues. Germline loops: CDR1 LNHNV, CDR2 YYDKDF (reference sequence). Between the trimmed V and J ends, which lost 5 bases and 4 bases, there was a span of 11 bases. This CDR3 reads CATSFPQGTEAFF. DNA for the CDR3: TGTGCCACCAGCTTCCCTCAGGGCACTGAAGCTTTCTTT.

The chain combines TRBV7-2 with TRBJ2-1, with 13 bases lining up with TRBD2. The germline V gene has CDR1 SGHTA and CDR2 FQGNSA. CDR3 size: 17 residues. V gave up 3 bases and J gave up 8 bases; unmatched junction bases: 10. The CDR3 nucleotides are TGTGCCAGCAGCTTGATGCCCGGGACTAGCGGGATGGATGAGCAGTTCTTC. Residues: CASSLMPGTSGMDEQFF.

V and J are TRBV6-5 and TRBJ2-7; no reliable D call. Germline V lookup: CDR1 MNHEY, CDR2 SVGAGI. V dropped 2 bases and J dropped 7 bases, with 12 bases sitting between them. The CDR3 is 13 residues long. CDR3 in DNA: TGTGCCAGCAGTTACGGTAGAGCGAGTGAGCAGTACTTC. Its translation: CASSYGRASEQYF.

The J gene is TRBJ2-3, the V gene TRBV15, with D possibly TRBD1 on 5 matching bases. Deletions cut 0 bases from V and 2 bases from J, with 9 bases between. CDR1 LNHNV and CDR2 YYDKDF come from the germline V gene (reference sequence). The CDR3 has 15 amino acids. CDR3 residues: CATSRERTPTDTQYF. The CDR3 DNA sequence: TGTGCCACCAGCAGAGAACGGACACCCACAGATACGCAGTATTTT.

The chain employs TRBV7-9 and TRBJ1-5, with D tentatively TRBD1 (5 bases). CDR1 SEHNR and CDR2 FQNEAQ come from the germline V gene (reference sequence). V shed 7 bases and J shed 6 bases, with 22 bases lying between them. The CDR3 contains 16 residues. The CDR3 region is CASTSSGGEVGQPQHF. The CDR3 bases are TGTGCCAGCACATCAAGTGGAGGGGAGGTCGGTCAGCCCCAGCATTTT.

The CDR3 loop is CASSPDSFSYEQYF. The CDR3 region has the DNA TGTGCCAGCTCACCAGACAGCTTCTCCTACGAGCAGTACTTC. The V and J genes are TRBV18 and TRBJ2-7, with D perhaps matching TRBD1 (5 bases). The CDR3 runs to 14 residues. Germline CDR1 reads KGHSH; CDR2 reads LQKENI. V was trimmed by 2 bases and J by 0 bases, leaving 8 bases between them.

This clone is a singleton in its sample. The CDR3 loop reads CASMEGASGSYEQYF. DNA of the CDR3: TGTGCCAGTATGGAAGGGGCTAGCGGGTCCTACGAGCAGTACTTC. The chain carries TRBV19 and TRBJ2-7; 8 bases line up with TRBD2. Losses at the gene ends were 7 bases for V and 1 base for J; bases not matched to a gene: 9. Germline values: CDR1 LNHDA, CDR2 SQIVND (reference sequence). The CDR3 runs to 15 residues.

This chain joins TRBV14 and TRBJ2-1, with 9 bases lining up with TRBD2. Germline assignment: CDR1 SGHDN and CDR2 FVKESK. This CDR3 is 15 amino acids long. V was clipped by 4 bases and J by 5 bases; unmatched bases: 6. The CDR3 nucleotides are TGTGCCAGCAGCCCCGGGACTAGCATCGACAATGAGCAGTTCTTC. It codes for CASSPGTSIDNEQFF.

This chain links TRBV11-3 with TRBJ2-3, with D uncertain. The CDR3 totals 13 residues. The ends were cut back, 5 bases at V and 1 base at J, with 7 bases in the middle. Germline CDR1 reads SGHNT; CDR2 reads YENEEA. CDR3 region: CASSPTRTDTQYF. Here the CDR3 DNA reads TGTGCCAGCAGCCCAACTCGCACAGATACGCAGTATTTT. The full variable domain, its missing parts supplied by reference TRBV11-3 and TRBJ2-3, is EAGVVQSPRYKIIEKKQPVAFWCNPISGHNTLYWYLQNLGQGPELLIRYENEEAVDDSQLPKDRFSAERLKGVDSTLKIQPAELGDSAVYLCASSPTRTDTQYFGPGTRLTVL.

The V call is TRBV29-1, the J call TRBJ1-2; D remains ambiguous. Germline V CDR1 and CDR2: SQVTM, ANQGSEA. The CDR3 has 12 residues. V lost 4 bases to trimming and J lost 4 bases, with 10 bases between them. The CDR3 bases are TGCAGCGTTGTTGGGCTTGGCTATGGCTACACCTTC. Translation: CSVVGLGYGYTF.

The genes are TRBV13 and TRBJ2-7; 9 positions match TRBD1. J was trimmed by 2 bases and V by 5 bases; bases with no gene match: 7. CDR3 length equals 15 residues. Germline assignment: CDR1 PRHDT and CDR2 FYEKMQ (reference sequence). The CDR3 protein is CASSLRDRVAYEQYF. The CDR3, as DNA: TGTGCCAGCAGCCTCCGGGACAGGGTAGCCTACGAGCAGTACTTC.

This clone showed up just once. V usage is TRBV7-2 and J usage is TRBJ2-5; no clear D. Deletions cut 5 bases from V and 1 base from J, with 8 bases between. CDR1 SGHTA and CDR2 FQGNSA come from the germline V gene. The CDR3 is 13 residues long. The CDR3 protein is CASSLPSQETQYF. In DNA, the CDR3 is TGTGCCAGCAGCCTACCAAGCCAAGAGACCCAGTACTTC. The entire variable domain, with the rest obtained from reference TRBV7-2 and TRBJ2-5, is as follows: GAGVSQSPSNKVTEKGKDVELRCDPISGHTALYWYRQSLGQGLEFLIYFQGNSAPDKSGLPSDRFSAERTGGSVSTLTIQRTQQEDSAVYLCASSLPSQETQYFGPGTRLLVL.

The V and J genes are TRBV28 and TRBJ2-7, with D maybe TRBD1 (6 bases). The V gene lost 6 bases and the J gene lost 2 bases, with 17 bases spanning the gap. Per germline, CDR1 MDHEN and CDR2 SYDVKM. The CDR3 totals 15 residues. The CDR3 loop is CASRPGGGKAYEQYF. In DNA form, the CDR3 reads TGTGCCAGCAGGCCTGGTGGGGGCAAGGCCTACGAGCAGTACTTC.

V and J are TRBV29-1 and TRBJ2-7, with 7 bases that match TRBD1. Per the germline V gene, CDR1 is SQVTM and CDR2 is ANQGSEA. V was clipped by 0 bases and J by 3 bases; unmatched bases: 5. The CDR3 loop spans 14 amino acids. The CDR3 loop reads CSVEEPTGLYEQYF. As DNA, the CDR3 is TGCAGCGTTGAAGAACCGACAGGGCTCTACGAGCAGTACTTC.

This clone was seen just once. The chain couples TRBV4-3 to TRBJ2-7; D might be TRBD1 (6 bases). Germline-derived CDR1 and CDR2 are LGHNA and YSLEER. V dropped 0 bases and J dropped 2 bases, with 14 bases sitting between them. This CDR3 spans 16 amino acids. CDR3 sequence reads: CASSQDRGGATYEQYF. As DNA, the CDR3 is TGCGCCAGCAGCCAAGATCGTGGGGGCGCGACCTACGAGCAGTACTTC.

The V call is TRBV29-1, the J call TRBJ1-1, with D perhaps TRBD1 (5 bases). Trimming cost V 4 bases and J 1 base, with 7 bases left between them. Per the germline V gene, CDR1 is SQVTM and CDR2 is ANQGSEA. The CDR3 runs to 12 residues. The CDR3 bases are TGCAGCGTTGGGGGGGAGAACACTGAAGCTTTCTTT. Translated, it gives CSVGGENTEAFF.

The J gene is TRBJ1-5, the V gene TRBV7-9; no reliable D call. CDR1 is SEHNR and CDR2 is FQNEAQ in the germline V gene (reference sequence). The V gene lost 1 base and the J gene lost 4 bases, with 11 bases spanning the gap. This CDR3 is built from 15 residues. CDR3 amino acids: CASSLGAAFNQPQHF. CDR3 sequence (DNA): TGTGCCAGCAGCTTAGGGGCAGCCTTTAATCAGCCCCAGCATTTT.

This chain connects TRBV5-8 to TRBJ1-1; 7 nucleotides align to TRBD1. V was clipped by 6 bases and J by 3 bases; unmatched bases: 14. Germline V gene sequence: CDR1 SGHTS, CDR2 YDEGEE. CDR3 length: 16 residues. CDR3 protein: CASIVGARGTDTEAFF. The CDR3 DNA reads TGTGCCAGCATCGTGGGGGCCAGGGGGACGGACACTGAAGCTTTCTTT.

The V and J genes are TRBV11-2 and TRBJ2-2; D gene uncertain. Trimming pared 5 bases from V and 6 bases from J, leaving 13 bases between. The CDR3 sequence is 14 residues long. Germline CDR1 SGHAT, CDR2 FQNNGV. CDR3 residues: CASSLSRWSGELFF. DNA of the CDR3: TGTGCCAGCAGCCTATCCCGCTGGTCCGGGGAGCTGTTTTTT.

This chain joins TRBV5-4 and TRBJ2-7; D possibly corresponds to TRBD1 (6 bases). Looked up from germline, CDR1 is SGHNT and CDR2 is YYREEE (reference sequence). V lost 1 base and J lost 3, with 11 bases in between. CDR3 length: 14 residues. The CDR3 spells CASSLSGGLYEQYF. DNA of the CDR3: TGTGCCAGCAGCTTGAGTGGGGGCCTCTACGAGCAGTACTTC.